This T cell receptor (beta chain) emerged from a study of T cell responses to AZD1222 COVID-19 vaccine. Germline V CDR1 and CDR2: MNHEY, SVGAGI. Between the trimmed V and J ends, which lost 11 bases and 3 bases, there was a span of 16 bases. The CDR3 consists of 13 residues. TCRdb's table, derived via immunoSEQ multiplex PCR, lists solely in-frame clones and lacks some. Among some 150,000 clones listed, more than 70% were seen once. This clone was seen a few times. This sequence joins TRBV6-5 and TRBJ1-2, with D possibly TRBD1 on 5 matching bases. This TCR derives from an adult in good health. Sequencing was performed on peripheral blood, taken on day 0 of MenACWY control vaccination. CDR3 sequence: CAGSWGDHYGYTF. The CDR3 DNA is TGTGCCGGCTCATGGGGGGACCACTATGGCTACACCTTC.